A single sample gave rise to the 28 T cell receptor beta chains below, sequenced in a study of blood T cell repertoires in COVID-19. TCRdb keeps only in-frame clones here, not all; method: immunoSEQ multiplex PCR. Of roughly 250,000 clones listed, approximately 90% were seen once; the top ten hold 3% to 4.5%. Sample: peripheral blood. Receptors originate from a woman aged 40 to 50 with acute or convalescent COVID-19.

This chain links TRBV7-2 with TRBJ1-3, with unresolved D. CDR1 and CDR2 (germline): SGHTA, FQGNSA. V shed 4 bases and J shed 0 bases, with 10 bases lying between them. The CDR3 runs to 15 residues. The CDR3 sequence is CASSSRSLSGNTIYF. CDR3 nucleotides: TGTGCCAGCAGCTCCCGGTCCCTCTCTGGAAACACCATATATTTT.

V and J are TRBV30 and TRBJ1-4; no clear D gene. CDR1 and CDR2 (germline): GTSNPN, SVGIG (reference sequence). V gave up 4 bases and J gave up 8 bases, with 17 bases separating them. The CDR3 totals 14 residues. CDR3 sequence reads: CAWTGSQKREKLFF. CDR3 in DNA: TGTGCCTGGACCGGGTCTCAAAAAAGGGAAAAACTGTTTTTT.

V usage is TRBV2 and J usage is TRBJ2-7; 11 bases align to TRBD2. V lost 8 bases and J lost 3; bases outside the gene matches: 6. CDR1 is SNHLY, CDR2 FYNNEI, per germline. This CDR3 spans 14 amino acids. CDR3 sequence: CASRLAGRNYEQYV. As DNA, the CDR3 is TGTGCCAGCCGACTAGCGGGGCGAAACTACGAGCAGTACGTC.

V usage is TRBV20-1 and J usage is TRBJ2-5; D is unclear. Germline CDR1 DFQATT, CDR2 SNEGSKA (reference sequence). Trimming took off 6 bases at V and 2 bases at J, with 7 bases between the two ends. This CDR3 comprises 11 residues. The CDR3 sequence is CSAPRQETQYF. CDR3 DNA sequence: TGCAGTGCCCCCAGACAAGAGACCCAGTACTTC.

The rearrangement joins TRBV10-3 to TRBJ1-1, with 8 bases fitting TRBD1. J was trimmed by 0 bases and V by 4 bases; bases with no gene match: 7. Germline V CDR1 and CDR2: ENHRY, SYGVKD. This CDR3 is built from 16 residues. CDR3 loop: CAISVKAGGMNTEAFF. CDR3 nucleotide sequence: TGTGCCATCAGTGTTAAGGCAGGGGGCATGAACACTGAAGCTTTCTTT.

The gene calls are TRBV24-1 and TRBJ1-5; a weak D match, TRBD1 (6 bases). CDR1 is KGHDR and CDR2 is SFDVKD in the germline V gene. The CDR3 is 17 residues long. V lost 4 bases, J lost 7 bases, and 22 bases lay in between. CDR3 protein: CATSEPGQHKAIQPQHF. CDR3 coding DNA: TGTGCCACCAGTGAACCCGGACAGCACAAAGCTATCCAGCCCCAGCATTTT.

Here the CDR3 reads CASSLLETSTDTQYF. In nucleotides, the CDR3 is TGTGCCAGCAGCCTATTGGAGACTAGCACAGATACGCAGTATTTT. This chain joins TRBV11-2 and TRBJ2-3; D gene ambiguous. The CDR3 runs 15 residues. Trimming removed 5 bases from V and 0 bases from J, with 12 bases in between. Germline CDR1 reads SGHAT; CDR2 reads FQNNGV.

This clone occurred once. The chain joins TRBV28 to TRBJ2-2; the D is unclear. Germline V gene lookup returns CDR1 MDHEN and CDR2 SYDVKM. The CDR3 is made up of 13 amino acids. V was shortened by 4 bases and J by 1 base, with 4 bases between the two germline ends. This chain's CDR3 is CASSYMNTGELFF. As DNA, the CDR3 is TGTGCCAGCAGTTACATGAACACCGGGGAGCTGTTTTTT.

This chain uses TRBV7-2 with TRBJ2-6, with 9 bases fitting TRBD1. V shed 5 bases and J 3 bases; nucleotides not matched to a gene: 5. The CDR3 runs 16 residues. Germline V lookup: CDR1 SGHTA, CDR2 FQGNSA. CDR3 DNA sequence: TGTGCCAGCAGCCCACAGGGGGCGCTTGGGGCCAACGTCCTGACTTTC. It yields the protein CASSPQGALGANVLTF.

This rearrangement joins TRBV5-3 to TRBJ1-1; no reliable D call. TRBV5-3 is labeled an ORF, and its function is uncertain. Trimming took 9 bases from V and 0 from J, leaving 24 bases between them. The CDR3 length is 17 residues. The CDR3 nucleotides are TGTGCCAAAAATGAGGGCCCTGAGGAGCAAATGAACACTGAAGCTTTCTTT. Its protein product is CAKNEGPEEQMNTEAFF.

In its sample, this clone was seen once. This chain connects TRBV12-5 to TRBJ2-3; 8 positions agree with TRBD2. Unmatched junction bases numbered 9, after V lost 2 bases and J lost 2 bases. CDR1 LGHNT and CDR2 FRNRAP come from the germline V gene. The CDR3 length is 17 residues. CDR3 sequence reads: CASGLFLPGGPTDTQYF. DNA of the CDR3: TGTGCTAGTGGTTTGTTTCTTCCGGGGGGGCCCACAGATACGCAGTATTTT. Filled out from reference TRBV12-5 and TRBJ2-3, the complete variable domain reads DARVTQTPRHKVTEMGQEVTMRCQPILGHNTVFWYRQTMMQGLELLAYFRNRAPLDDSGMPKDRFSAEMPDATLATLKIQPSEPRDSAVYFCASGLFLPGGPTDTQYFGPGTRLTVL.

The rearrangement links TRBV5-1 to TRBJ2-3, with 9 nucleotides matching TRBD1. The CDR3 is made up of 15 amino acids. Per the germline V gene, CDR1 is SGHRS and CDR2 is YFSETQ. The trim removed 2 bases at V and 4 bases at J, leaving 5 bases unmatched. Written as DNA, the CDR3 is TGCGCCAGCAGCTTTGTGACAGGGGGGGCAGATACGCAGTATTTT. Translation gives CASSFVTGGADTQYF.

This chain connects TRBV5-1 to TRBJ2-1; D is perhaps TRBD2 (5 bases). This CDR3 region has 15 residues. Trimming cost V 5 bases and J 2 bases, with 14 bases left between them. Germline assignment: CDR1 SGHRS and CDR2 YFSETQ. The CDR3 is CASREVSGPYNEQFF. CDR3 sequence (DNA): TGCGCCAGCAGGGAGGTGTCTGGCCCCTACAATGAGCAGTTCTTC.

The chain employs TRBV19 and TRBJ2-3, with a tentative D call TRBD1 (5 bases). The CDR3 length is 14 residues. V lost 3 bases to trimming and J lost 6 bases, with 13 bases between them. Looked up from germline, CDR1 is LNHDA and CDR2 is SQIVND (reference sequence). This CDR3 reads CASSIRRAPDTQYF. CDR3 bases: TGTGCCAGTAGTATTCGCAGGGCCCCCGATACGCAGTATTTT. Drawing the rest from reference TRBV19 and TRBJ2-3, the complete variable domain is DGGITQSPKYLFRKEGQNVTLSCEQNLNHDAMYWYRQDPGQGLRLIYYSQIVNDFQKGDIAEGYSVSREKKESFPLTVTSAQKNPTAFYLCASSIRRAPDTQYFGPGTRLTVL.

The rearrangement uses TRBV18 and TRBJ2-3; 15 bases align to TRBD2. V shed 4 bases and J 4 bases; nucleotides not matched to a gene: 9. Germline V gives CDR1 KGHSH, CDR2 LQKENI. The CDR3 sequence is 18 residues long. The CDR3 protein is CASSLGMGLAGGPDTQYF. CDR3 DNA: TGTGCCAGCTCACTCGGCATGGGACTAGCGGGGGGCCCAGATACGCAGTATTTT.

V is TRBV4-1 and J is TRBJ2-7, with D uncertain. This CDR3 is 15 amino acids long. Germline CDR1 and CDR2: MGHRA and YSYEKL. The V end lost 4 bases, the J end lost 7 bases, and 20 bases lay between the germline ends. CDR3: CASSPHPLEKYEQYV. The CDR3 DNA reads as TGCGCCAGCAGCCCCCACCCTTTGGAGAAGTATGAGCAGTACGTC.

The CDR3, as DNA: TGCGCCAGCAGCTTGGACAGGGTACATAATTCACCCCTCCACTTT. It translates to CASSLDRVHNSPLHF. V usage is TRBV5-1 and J usage is TRBJ1-6; tentative D call: TRBD1 (6 bases). This CDR3 is 15 amino acids long. Looked up from germline, CDR1 is SGHRS and CDR2 is YFSETQ. The V end was cut by 0 bases, the J end by 5 bases, with 9 bases between.

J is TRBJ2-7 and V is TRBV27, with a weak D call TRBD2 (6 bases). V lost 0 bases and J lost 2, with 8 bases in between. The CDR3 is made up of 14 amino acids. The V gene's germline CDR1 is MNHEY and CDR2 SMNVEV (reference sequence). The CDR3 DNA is TGTGCCAGCAGTTTATCAGCGGGTGCCTACGAGCAGTACGTC. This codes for CASSLSAGAYEQYV.

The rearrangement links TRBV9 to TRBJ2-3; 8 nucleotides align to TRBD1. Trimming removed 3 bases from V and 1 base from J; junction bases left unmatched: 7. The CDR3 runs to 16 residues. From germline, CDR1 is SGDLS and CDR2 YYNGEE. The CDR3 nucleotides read TGTGCCAGCAGCGCGATACAGGGGGGAGGCACAGATACGCAGTATTTT. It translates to CASSAIQGGGTDTQYF.

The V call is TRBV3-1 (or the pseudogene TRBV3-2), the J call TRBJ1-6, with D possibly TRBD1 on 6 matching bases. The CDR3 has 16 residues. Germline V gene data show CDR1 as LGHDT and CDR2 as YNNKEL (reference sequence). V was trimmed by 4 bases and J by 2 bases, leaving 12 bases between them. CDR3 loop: CASSLGQPPYNSPLHF. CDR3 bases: TGTGCCAGCAGCCTCGGACAGCCCCCCTATAATTCACCCCTCCACTTT.

The CDR3 DNA reads TGTGCTAGTGGTTTTAGAGGAGCTACTATCGGGGAGCTGTTTTTT. Translated, it gives CASGFRGATIGELFF. V is TRBV12-5 and J is TRBJ2-2; D is unclear. Per germline, CDR1 LGHNT and CDR2 FRNRAP. V lost 3 bases, J lost 7 bases, and 15 bases lay in between. The CDR3 contains 15 residues.

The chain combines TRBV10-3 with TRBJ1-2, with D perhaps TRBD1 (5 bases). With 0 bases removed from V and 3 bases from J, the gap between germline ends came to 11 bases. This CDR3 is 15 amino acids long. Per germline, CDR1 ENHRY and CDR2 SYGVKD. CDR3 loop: CAISESWGRDYGYTF. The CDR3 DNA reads TGTGCCATCAGTGAGTCTTGGGGCAGGGACTATGGCTACACCTTC.

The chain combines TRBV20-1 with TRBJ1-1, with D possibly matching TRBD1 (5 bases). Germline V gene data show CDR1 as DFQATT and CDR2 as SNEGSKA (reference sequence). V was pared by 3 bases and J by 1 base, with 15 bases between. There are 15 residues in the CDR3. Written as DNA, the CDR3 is TGCAGTGCTAGTACCTCCGGGACTGCGAACACTGAAGCTTTCTTT. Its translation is CSASTSGTANTEAFF.

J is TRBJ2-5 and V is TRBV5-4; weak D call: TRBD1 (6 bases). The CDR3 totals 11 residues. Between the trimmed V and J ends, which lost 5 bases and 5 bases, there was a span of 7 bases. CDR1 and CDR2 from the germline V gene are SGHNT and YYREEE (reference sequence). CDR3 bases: TGTGCCAGCAGGCAGGGGGAGACCCAGTACTTC. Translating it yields CASRQGETQYF.

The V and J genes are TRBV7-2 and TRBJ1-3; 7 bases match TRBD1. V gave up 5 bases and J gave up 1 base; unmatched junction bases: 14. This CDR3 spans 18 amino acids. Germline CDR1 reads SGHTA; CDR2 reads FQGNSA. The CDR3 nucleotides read TGTGCCAGCAGCGCTTCCGCATACAGGGGAGGTTCTGGAAACACCATATATTTT. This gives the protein CASSASAYRGGSGNTIYF.

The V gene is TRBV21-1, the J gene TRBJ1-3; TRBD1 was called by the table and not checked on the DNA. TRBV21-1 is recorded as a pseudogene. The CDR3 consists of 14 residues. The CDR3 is CASSEDRLENTIYF. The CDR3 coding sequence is TGTGCCAGCAGTGAAGACAGGCTAGAAAACACCATATATTTT.

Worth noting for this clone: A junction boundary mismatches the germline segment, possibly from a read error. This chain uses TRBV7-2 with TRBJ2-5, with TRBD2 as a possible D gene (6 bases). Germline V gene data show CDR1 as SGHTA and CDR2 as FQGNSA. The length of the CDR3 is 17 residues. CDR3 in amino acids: CASSLVDGGGEQGTQYF. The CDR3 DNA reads TGTGCCAGCAGCCTCGTTGATGGTGGCGGGGAGCAAGGGACCCAGTACTTC.

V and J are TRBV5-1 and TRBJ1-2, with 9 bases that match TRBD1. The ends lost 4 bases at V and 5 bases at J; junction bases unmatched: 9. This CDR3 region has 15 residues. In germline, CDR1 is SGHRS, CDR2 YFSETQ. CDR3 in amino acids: CASSAQGTGFYGYTF. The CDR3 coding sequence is TGCGCCAGCAGCGCTCAGGGGACAGGGTTTTATGGCTACACCTTC.